The sequence of this TCR beta chain was determined in a study of control samples from healthy donors and cancer patients. The table came from immunoSEQ multiplex PCR; TCRdb's copy has only in-frame clones and leaves some out. The sample comprises 100,000 or so clones, 92% of which are singletons, and about 2.5% rests with the top ten. Germline CDR1 is SGDLS and CDR2 is YYNGEE. There are 12 residues in the CDR3. As regards this clone: Sequence at one end of the junction differs from germline and may be a read error.

The TCR originated in a woman aged 18 to 35 in good health. J is TRBJ2-5 and V is TRBV9, with D maybe TRBD1 (5 bases). Sequencing input: blood. The DNA of the CDR3 is TGTGCCAGCGGCGTAAGGGGCGAGACCCAGTACTTC. It specifies CASGVRGETQYF.